These 10 T cell receptor beta chains were sequenced from one sample in a study of blood T cell repertoires in COVID-19. Clones were read by immunoSEQ multiplex PCR, and TCRdb kept only the in-frame ones, dropping some. The sample contains more than 130,000 clones, 84% of which appear only once. The sample taken for sequencing was peripheral blood. Source of these receptors: a woman aged 80 or over in a cohort sampled during active or convalescent COVID-19.

This clone was observed once. This chain links TRBV24-1 with TRBJ2-2, with 9 positions matching TRBD1. V lost 4 bases, J lost 6 bases, and 8 bases stayed unmatched. CDR1 is KGHDR and CDR2 is SFDVKD in the germline V gene. CDR3 length equals 16 residues. The CDR3 reads CATSDSRQGGAGELFF. CDR3 DNA: TGTGCCACCAGTGACTCTCGACAGGGGGGGGCCGGGGAGCTGTTTTTT.

The chain has TRBV19 and TRBJ1-3; possible D gene TRBD1, 5 bases. V was clipped by 7 bases and J by 0 bases, with 10 bases between them. CDR3 length equals 14 residues. Germline-derived CDR1 and CDR2 are LNHDA and SQIVND (reference sequence). This CDR3 reads CASTRGGSGNTIYF. In DNA, the CDR3 is TGTGCCAGTACCCGCGGGGGCTCTGGAAACACCATATATTTT.

J is TRBJ2-3 and V is TRBV30, with 9 bases fitting TRBD2. This CDR3 spans 15 amino acids. V dropped 8 bases and J dropped 3; count of bases not matched to a gene: 12. Germline V gene lookup returns CDR1 GTSNPN and CDR2 SVGIG (reference sequence). CDR3 coding DNA: TGTGCCCGCTCCACTTTAGCGGGGGTAACAGATACGCAGTATTTT. It codes for CARSTLAGVTDTQYF.

This clone was seen once. The genes are TRBV25-1 and TRBJ2-5; 9 bases fit TRBD1. Germline trimming cut 2 bases from V and 3 bases from J; bases unmatched to any gene: 4. The CDR3 length is 15 residues. Germline V gene sequence: CDR1 MGHDK, CDR2 SYGVNS. The CDR3 protein is CASSEGGTGKETQYF. CDR3 coding DNA: TGTGCCAGCAGTGAAGGGGGGACAGGGAAAGAGACCCAGTACTTC.

This chain uses TRBV10-3 with TRBJ2-7; maybe TRBD2 (5 bases). This CDR3 is 13 amino acids long. V was trimmed by 2 bases and J by 6 bases, leaving 11 bases between them. The germline gives CDR1 ENHRY, CDR2 SYGVKD. The CDR3, as DNA: TGTGCCATCAGTGAGGCGGAGCGGTCCGAGCAGTACGTC. Translating gives CAISEAERSEQYV.

The chain recombines TRBV7-2 with TRBJ2-7, with 7 bases fitting TRBD2. The CDR3 is 13 residues long. Germline CDR1 reads SGHTA; CDR2 reads FQGNSA. Trimming cost V 4 bases and J 6 bases; bases outside gene matches: 6. The CDR3 DNA reads as TGTGCCAGCAGCTGGCGACTAGCCGCCGAGCAGTACGTC. It encodes CASSWRLAAEQYV.

The rearrangement uses TRBV6-5 and TRBJ2-1; 11 nucleotides match TRBD2. Germline CDR1 MNHEY, CDR2 SVGAGI. The length of the CDR3 is 15 residues. The V gene end was trimmed by 6 bases and the J gene end by 4 bases; junction bases not matched to a gene: 5. CDR3: CASRAGTSGYNEQFF. For the CDR3, the DNA is TGTGCCAGCAGGGCGGGGACTAGCGGATACAATGAGCAGTTCTTC.

J is TRBJ2-5 and V is TRBV2; TRBD2 matches 9 bases. The germline CDR1 and CDR2 sequences are SNHLY and FYNNEI. The CDR3 covers 15 residues. The trim removed 3 bases at V and 0 bases at J, leaving 2 bases unmatched. The CDR3 is CASSEERGDQETQYF. The CDR3 DNA reads TGTGCCAGCAGTGAGGAGCGGGGGGACCAAGAGACCCAGTACTTC.

The CDR3 spells CASKGTAIYNSPLHF. The CDR3 nucleotides are TGTGCCAGCAAAGGGACAGCAATCTATAATTCACCCCTCCACTTT. The J gene is TRBJ1-6, the V gene TRBV2; 7 bases agree with TRBD1. Unmatched junction bases numbered 6, after V lost 7 bases and J lost 3 bases. The CDR3 covers 15 residues. Germline V gene lookup returns CDR1 SNHLY and CDR2 FYNNEI.

The chain recombines TRBV28 with TRBJ1-2, with 7 nucleotides matching TRBD1. This CDR3 comprises 15 residues. The J segment lost 8 bases and the V segment lost 6 bases, leaving 15 bases of the junction unmatched. The germline CDR1 and CDR2 sequences are MDHEN and SYDVKM. The CDR3: CASRQTPQGVGGYTF. The CDR3 DNA is TGTGCCAGCAGACAAACGCCTCAGGGGGTTGGGGGCTACACCTTC.